This T cell receptor beta chain was sequenced for a study of cytomegalovirus exposure and HLA in healthy donors. Overall study results and limits: A prior analysis recorded that most TCR beta V segments were productive about 87% or about 30% of the time.

This clone was recorded a few times. Its antigen is not known. Researchers ran the PCR with 60 Vbeta and 13 Jbeta primers. The protocol was immunoSEQ multiplex PCR, while the TCRdb copy is restricted to in-frame clones and leaves out a portion. The sample lists roughly 130,000 clones; 70% to 85% were seen once. The study sampled nominally healthy donors, though unrecorded immune exposures were likely. The CDR3 extends over 15 amino acids. V lost 0 bases, J lost 3 bases, and 12 bases lay in between. Germline assignment: CDR1 MRHNA and CDR2 SNTAGT. The receptor's source is a man aged 35 to 55 in good health and CMV-seronegative. The rearrangement joins TRBV6-4 to TRBJ2-7, with D tentatively TRBD1 (6 bases). Material for sequencing was PBMCs. CDR3 coding DNA: TGTGCCAGCAGTGACTCGTGGCAGGGGAGCTACGAGCAGTACTTC. This encodes CASSDSWQGSYEQYF.